Detailed here is one T cell receptor beta chain. Roughly 10 milliliters of peripheral blood were drawn from each donor. Next came a second PCR, run for 7 to 11 cycles, which used a sample-barcoded 5' primer along with a J-beta primer mix. MiXCR was run by TCRdb on the 5' RACE reads, yielding one entry per CDR3 protein. The sample holds roughly 2 million distinct CDR3 sequences, about 49% seen once. These data originate in a study of blood T cells in healthy people across ages. Germline CDR1 is SGHRS and CDR2 is YFSETQ. The J segment lost 3 bases and the V segment lost 0 bases, leaving 6 bases of the junction unmatched. This CDR3 is built from 16 residues.

The rearrangement joins TRBV5-1 to TRBJ2-5; 9 positions match TRBD2. The source material was blood. The sequence was collected from a middle-aged woman in good health. The CDR3 region is CASSLGERGAEETQYF. CDR3 sequence (DNA): TGCGCCAGCAGCTTGGGAGAGCGGGGGGCCGAAGAGACCCAGTACTTC. Complete variable domain (other parts from reference TRBV5-1 and TRBJ2-5): KAGVTQTPRYLIKTRGQQVTLSCSPISGHRSVSWYQQTPGQGLQFLFEYFSETQRNKGNFPGRFSGRQFSNSRSEMNVSTLELGDSALYLCASSLGERGAEETQYFGPGTRLLVL.